The 6 T cell receptor beta chains presented below share a single source sample, sequenced in a study of identical twins. TCRdb used MiXCR to reprocess the 5' RACE reads, holding one entry per CDR3 protein. The sample records 420,000 or so distinct CDR3 sequences, 15% to 20% being singletons. The sample consisted of naive T cells sorted from blood. The source is a man in his fifties or sixties in good health.

J is TRBJ1-4 and V is TRBV9; D is perhaps TRBD1 (5 bases). Germline values: CDR1 SGDLS, CDR2 YYNGEE. V dropped 4 bases and J dropped 1 base, with 8 bases sitting between them. This CDR3 has 14 residues. CDR3 sequence reads: CASSRGLTNEKLFF. CDR3 nucleotide sequence: TGTGCCAGCAGCCGGGGACTAACTAATGAAAAACTGTTTTTT.

This clonotype showed up just a few times. The chain joins TRBV20-1 to TRBJ1-4, with D unclear. The germline V and J ends were trimmed by 0 bases and 7 bases, with 12 bases remaining between them. The germline CDR1 and CDR2 sequences are DFQATT and SNEGSKA (reference sequence). This CDR3 contains 14 residues. CDR3 in amino acids: CSARDGLGGEKLFF. In DNA, the CDR3 is TGCAGTGCTAGAGATGGGCTTGGTGGTGAAAAACTGTTTTTT.

The V and J genes are TRBV10-3 and TRBJ2-3, with D hard to call. The CDR3 consists of 14 residues. Germline assignment: CDR1 ENHRY and CDR2 SYGVKD. The V and J ends lost 0 bases and 1 base respectively, with 5 bases between them. The chain's CDR3 is CAISESGGTDTQYF. CDR3 nucleotide sequence: TGTGCCATCAGTGAGTCTGGAGGCACAGATACGCAGTATTTT.

The chain uses TRBV5-4 and TRBJ1-1; D gene ambiguous. Germline V gives CDR1 SGHNT, CDR2 YYREEE (reference sequence). The CDR3 has 15 residues. V was shortened by 2 bases and J by 1 base, with 12 bases between the two germline ends. In DNA, the CDR3 is TGTGCCAGCAGCTTCGGTCCAGGACCGAACACTGAAGCTTTCTTT. Protein product: CASSFGPGPNTEAFF.

The V call is TRBV10-3, the J call TRBJ2-1; TRBD2 agrees at 9 bases. The CDR3 consists of 14 residues. The germline gives CDR1 ENHRY, CDR2 SYGVKD. With 11 bases clipped from V and 5 bases from J, the junction kept 10 bases outside the gene matches. In DNA form, the CDR3 reads TGTGCCGCAGGTCCGGGACTAGCAGACAATGAGCAGTTCTTC. It translates to CAAGPGLADNEQFF.

In its sample, this clonotype was seen many times. The rearrangement joins TRBV29-1 to TRBJ2-5; D ambiguous. The V end was cut by 7 bases, the J end by 1 base, with 13 bases between. The CDR3 runs 13 residues. Germline CDR1 and CDR2: SQVTM and ANQGSEA. The CDR3 DNA is TGCAGCGGCAGGCCCGGTTCCCAAGAGACCCAGTACTTC. Amino acid sequence: CSGRPGSQETQYF. Full variable domain (outside the CDR3, taken from reference TRBV29-1 and TRBJ2-5): SAVISQKPSRDICQRGTSLTIQCQVDSQVTMMFWYRQQPGQSLTLIATANQGSEATYESGFVIDKFPISRPNLTFSTLTVSNMSPEDSSIYLCSGRPGSQETQYFGPGTRLLVL.